Described below is a single TCR beta chain sequence and its context. As yet, its antigen is unknown. The data originate from a study of T cell repertoires in cytomegalovirus infection. One entry per CDR3 protein, called by TCRdb with MiXCR from the reads. The data contain a few hundred thousand distinct CDR3 sequences, approximately 40% of them singletons. This CDR3 is built from 14 residues. Deletions cut 4 bases from V and 5 bases from J, with 14 bases between. Germline CDR1 reads KGHSH; CDR2 reads LQKENI. The chain employs TRBV18 and TRBJ1-2; no clear D gene. Sequencing used cultured PBMCs, obtained from culture after CMV antigen stimulation. This clonotype originated in a human donor in good health (CMV status not recorded). Some clones in this sample may be carry-over from other donors' samples. Here the CDR3 reads CASSLQPGEYGYTF. The CDR3 nucleotides read TGTGCCAGCTCACTCCAACCCGGCGAATATGGCTACACCTTC.